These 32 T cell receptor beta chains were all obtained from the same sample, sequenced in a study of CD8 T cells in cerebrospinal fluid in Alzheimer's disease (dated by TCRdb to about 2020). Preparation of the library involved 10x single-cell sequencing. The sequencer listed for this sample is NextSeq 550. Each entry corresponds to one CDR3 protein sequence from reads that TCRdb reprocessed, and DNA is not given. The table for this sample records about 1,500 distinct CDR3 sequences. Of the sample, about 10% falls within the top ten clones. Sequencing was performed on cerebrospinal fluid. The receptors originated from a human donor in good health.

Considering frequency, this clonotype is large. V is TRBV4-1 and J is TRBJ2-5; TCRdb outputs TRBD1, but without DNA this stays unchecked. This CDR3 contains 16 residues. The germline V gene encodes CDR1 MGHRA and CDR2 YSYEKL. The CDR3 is CASSLFSGGKGETQYF.

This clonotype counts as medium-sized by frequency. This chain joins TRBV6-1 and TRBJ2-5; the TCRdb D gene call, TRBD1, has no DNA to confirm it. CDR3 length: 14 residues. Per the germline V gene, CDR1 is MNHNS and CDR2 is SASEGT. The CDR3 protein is CASIRTGGIGTQYF.

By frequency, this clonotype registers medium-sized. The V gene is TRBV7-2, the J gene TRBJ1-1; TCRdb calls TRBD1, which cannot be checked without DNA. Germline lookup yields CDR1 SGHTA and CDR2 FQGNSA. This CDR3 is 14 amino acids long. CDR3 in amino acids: CASSLGGFTDEAFF. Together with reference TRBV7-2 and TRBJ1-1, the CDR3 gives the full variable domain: GAGVSQSPSNKVTEKGKDVELRCDPISGHTALYWYRQSLGQGLEFLIYFQGNSAPDKSGLPSDRFSAERTGGSVSTLTIQRTQQEDSAVYLCASSLGGFTDEAFFGQGTRLTVV.

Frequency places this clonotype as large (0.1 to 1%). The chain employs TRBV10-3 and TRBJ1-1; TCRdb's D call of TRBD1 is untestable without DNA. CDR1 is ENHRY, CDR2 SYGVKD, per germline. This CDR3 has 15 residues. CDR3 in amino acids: CAISEGTGWNTEAFF.

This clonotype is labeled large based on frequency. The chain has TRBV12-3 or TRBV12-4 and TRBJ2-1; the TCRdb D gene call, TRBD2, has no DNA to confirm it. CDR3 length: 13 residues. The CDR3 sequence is CASSLSAGNEQFF.

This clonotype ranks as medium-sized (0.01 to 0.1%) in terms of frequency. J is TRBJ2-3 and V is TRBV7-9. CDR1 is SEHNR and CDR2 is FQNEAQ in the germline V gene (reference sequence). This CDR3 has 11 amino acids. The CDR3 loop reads CASTWVDTQYF.

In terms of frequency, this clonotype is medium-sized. CDR3 sequence reads: CASSEGADTQYF. The chain couples TRBV12-3 or TRBV12-4 to TRBJ2-3; lacking DNA, the TRBD1 call made by TCRdb goes unchecked. The CDR3 length is 12 residues.

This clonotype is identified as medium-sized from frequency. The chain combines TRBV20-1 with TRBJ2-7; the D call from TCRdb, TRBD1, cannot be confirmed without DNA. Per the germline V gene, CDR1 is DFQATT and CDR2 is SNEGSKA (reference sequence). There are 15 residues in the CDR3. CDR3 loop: CSARDNRGLPYEQYF.

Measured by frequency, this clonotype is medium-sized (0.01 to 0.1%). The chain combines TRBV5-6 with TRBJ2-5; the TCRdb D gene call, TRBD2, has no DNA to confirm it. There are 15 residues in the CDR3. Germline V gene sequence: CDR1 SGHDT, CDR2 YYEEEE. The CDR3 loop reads CASSLLKAGGETQYF.

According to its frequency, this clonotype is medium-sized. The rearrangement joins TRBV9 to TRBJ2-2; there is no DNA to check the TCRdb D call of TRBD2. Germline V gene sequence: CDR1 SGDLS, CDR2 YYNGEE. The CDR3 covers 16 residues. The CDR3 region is CASSVGASGSNGELFF.

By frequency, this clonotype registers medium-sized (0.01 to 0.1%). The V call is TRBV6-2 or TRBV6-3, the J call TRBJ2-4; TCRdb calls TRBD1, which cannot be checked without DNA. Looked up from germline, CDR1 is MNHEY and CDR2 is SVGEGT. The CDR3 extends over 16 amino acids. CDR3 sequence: CASTDGGGSGKNIQYF.

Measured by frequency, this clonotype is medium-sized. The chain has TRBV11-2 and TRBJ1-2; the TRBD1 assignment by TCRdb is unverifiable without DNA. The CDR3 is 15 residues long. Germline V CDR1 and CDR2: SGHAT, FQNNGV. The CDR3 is CASSLEGAPRYGYTF.

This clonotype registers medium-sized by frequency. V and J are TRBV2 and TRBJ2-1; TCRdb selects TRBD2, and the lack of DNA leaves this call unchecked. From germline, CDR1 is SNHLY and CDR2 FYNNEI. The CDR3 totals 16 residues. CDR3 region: CASSPLSSGDYNEQFF.

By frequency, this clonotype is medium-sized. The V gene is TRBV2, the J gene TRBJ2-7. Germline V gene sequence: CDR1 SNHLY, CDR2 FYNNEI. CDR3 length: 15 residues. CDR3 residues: CASSEPGESSYEQYF.

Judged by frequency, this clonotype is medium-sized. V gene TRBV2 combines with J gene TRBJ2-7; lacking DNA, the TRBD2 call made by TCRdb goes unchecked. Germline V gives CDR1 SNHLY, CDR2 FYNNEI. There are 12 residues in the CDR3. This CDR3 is CATTYGGGEQYF.

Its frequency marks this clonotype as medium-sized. The CDR3 is CASSLSGLRAYEQYF. This chain uses TRBV28 with TRBJ2-7; TCRdb lists TRBD2, though no DNA is available to test this call. This CDR3 comprises 15 residues. Germline V gene lookup returns CDR1 MDHEN and CDR2 SYDVKM.

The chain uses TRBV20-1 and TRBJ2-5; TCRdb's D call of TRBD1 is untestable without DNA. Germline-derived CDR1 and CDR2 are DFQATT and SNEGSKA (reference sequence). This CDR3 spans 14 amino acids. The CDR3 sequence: CSAREGAGPETQYF.

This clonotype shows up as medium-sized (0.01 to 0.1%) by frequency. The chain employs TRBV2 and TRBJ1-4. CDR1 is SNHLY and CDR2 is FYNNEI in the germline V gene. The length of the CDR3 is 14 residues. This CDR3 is CASSELLSNEKLFF.

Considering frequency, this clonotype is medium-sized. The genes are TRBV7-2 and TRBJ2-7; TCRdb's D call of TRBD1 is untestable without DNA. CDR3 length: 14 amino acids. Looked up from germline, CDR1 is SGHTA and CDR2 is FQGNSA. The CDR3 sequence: CASSPDRGGYEQYF.

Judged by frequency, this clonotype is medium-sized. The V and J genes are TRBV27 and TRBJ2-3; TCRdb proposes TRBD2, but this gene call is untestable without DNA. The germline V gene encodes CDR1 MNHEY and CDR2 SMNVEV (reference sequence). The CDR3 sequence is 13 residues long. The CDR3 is CASSWEATSTQYF.

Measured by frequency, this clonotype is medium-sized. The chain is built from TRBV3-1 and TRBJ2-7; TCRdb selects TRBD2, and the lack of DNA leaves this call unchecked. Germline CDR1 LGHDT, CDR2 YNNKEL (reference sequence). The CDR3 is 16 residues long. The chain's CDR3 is CASSQDQAGGYYEQYF.

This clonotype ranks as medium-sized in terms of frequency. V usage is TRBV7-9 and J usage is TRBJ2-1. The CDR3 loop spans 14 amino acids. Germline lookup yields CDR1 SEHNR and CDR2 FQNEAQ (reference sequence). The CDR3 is CASSLSTDYNEQFF.

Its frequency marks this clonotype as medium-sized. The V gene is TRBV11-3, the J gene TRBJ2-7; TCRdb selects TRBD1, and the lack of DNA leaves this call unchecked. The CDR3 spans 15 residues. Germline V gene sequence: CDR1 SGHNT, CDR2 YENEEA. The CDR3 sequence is CASSLFGTGPYEQYF.

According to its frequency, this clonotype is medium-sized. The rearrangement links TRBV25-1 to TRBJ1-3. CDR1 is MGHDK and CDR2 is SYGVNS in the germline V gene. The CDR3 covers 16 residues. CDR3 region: CASSELKTPSGNTIYF.

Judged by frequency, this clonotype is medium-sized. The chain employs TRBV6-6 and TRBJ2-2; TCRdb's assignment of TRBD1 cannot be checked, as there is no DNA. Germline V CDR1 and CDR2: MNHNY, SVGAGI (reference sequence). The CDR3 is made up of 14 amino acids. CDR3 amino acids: CASSYFDGGGELFF.

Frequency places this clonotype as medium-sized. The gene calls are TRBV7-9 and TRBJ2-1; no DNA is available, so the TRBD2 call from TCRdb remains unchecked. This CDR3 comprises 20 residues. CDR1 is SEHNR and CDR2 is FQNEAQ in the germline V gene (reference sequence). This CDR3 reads CASSTPRTRNPQSSYNEQFF.

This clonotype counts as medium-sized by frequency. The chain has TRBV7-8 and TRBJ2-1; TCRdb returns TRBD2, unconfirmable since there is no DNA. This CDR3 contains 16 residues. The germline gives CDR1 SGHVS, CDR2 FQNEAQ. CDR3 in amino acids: CASSLEGTSGRYEQFF.

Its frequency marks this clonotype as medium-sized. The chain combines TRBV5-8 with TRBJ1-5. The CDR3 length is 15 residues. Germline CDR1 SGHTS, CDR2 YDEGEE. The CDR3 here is CASSRRVSGNQPQHF.

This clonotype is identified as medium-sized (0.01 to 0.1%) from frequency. This CDR3 is CASSLAPGGGTGELFF. The gene calls are TRBV7-9 and TRBJ2-2; absent DNA, TCRdb's TRBD1 call cannot be checked. Germline CDR1 reads SEHNR; CDR2 reads FQNEAQ (reference sequence). The CDR3 runs 16 residues.

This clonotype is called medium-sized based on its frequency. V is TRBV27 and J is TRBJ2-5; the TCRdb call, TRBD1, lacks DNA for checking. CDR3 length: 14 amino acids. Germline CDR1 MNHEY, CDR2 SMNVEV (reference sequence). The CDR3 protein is CASSLRLGGETQYF.

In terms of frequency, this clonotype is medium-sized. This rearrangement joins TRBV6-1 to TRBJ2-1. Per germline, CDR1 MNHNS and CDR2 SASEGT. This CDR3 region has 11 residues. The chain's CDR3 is CASTPGNEQFF.

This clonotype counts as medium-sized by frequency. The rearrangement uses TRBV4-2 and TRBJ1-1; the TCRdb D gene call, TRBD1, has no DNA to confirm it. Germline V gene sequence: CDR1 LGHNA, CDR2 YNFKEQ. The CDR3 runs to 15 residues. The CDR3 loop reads CASSQDSSGATEAFF.